The clone carrying this T cell receptor (beta chain) was observed a handful of times. MiXCR, run by TCRdb on the 5' RACE reads, gives a single entry per CDR3 protein. The table lists tens of thousands of distinct CDR3 sequences, 10% of them singletons, with 6.5% in the top ten. In germline, CDR1 is SGHDT, CDR2 YYEEEE. V was pared by 0 bases and J by 5 bases, with 7 bases between. CDR3 length: 13 residues. This record belongs to a study of early T cells in non-severe SARS-CoV-2 infection. Whole-study context: Chains were unpaired, as sequencing was done on bulk RNA from unsorted whole blood.

Sequences were obtained from whole blood. The chain employs TRBV5-6 and TRBJ2-3, with a tentative D call TRBD1 (5 bases). The TCR originated in an adult who was a healthcare worker with PCR-confirmed SARS-CoV-2 infection or an uninfected control (not recorded which). The CDR3 DNA sequence: TGTGCCAGCAGCTTGGAGGGGCAAGATACGCAGTATTTT. Amino acid sequence: CASSLEGQDTQYF.